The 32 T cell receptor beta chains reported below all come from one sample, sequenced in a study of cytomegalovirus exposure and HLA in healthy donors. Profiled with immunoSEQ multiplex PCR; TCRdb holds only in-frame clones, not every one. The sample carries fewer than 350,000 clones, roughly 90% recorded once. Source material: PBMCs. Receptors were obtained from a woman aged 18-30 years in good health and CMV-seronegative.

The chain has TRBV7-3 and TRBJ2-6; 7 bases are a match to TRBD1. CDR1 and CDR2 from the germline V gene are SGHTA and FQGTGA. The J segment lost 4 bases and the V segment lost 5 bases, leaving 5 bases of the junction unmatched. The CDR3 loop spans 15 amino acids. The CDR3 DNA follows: TGTGCCAGCAGCCATACAGGGGTCGGGGCCAACGTCCTGACTTTC. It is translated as CASSHTGVGANVLTF.

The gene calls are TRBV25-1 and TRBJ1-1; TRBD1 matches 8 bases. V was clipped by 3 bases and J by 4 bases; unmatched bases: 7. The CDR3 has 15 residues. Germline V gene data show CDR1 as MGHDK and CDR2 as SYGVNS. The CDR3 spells CASSEQGARVTEAFF. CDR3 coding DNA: TGTGCCAGCAGTGAGCAGGGGGCGCGGGTCACTGAAGCTTTCTTT.

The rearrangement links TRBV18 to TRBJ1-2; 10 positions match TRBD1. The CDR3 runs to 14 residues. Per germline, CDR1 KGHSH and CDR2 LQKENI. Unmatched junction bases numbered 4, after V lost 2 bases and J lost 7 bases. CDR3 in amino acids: CASSPTGTGVGYTF. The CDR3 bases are TGTGCCAGCTCACCAACCGGGACAGGGGTTGGCTACACCTTC.

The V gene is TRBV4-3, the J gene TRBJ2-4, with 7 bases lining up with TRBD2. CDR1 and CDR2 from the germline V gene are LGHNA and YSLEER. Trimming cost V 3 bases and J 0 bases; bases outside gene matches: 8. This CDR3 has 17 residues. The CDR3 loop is CASSQGGLTLAKNIQYF. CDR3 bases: TGCGCCAGCAGCCAGGGGGGACTAACCCTAGCCAAAAACATTCAGTACTTC.

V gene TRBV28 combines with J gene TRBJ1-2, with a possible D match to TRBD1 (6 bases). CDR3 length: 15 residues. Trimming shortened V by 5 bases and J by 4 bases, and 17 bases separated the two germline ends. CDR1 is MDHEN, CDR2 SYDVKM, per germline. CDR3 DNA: TGTGCCAGCAGTCACAGACCGGACAGAACCTATGGCTACACCTTC. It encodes CASSHRPDRTYGYTF.

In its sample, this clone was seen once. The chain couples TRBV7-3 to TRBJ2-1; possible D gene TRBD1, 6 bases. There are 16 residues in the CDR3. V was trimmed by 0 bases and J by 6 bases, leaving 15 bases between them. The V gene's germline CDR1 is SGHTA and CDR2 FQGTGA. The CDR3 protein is CASSLTRAQGTNEQFF. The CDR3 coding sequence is TGTGCCAGCAGCTTAACGAGGGCGCAGGGGACCAATGAGCAGTTCTTC.

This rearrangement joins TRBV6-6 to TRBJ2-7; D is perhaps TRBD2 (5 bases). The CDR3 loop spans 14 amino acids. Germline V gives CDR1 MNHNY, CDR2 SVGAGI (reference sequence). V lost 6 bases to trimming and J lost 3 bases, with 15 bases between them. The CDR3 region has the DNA TGTGCCAGCAGATACCGGGGTGGGGTCTACGAGCAGTACTTC. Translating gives CASRYRGGVYEQYF.

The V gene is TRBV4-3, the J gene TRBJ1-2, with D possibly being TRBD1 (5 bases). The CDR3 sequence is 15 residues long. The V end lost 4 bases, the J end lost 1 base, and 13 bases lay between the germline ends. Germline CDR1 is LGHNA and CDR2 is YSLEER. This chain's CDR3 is CASSRRLDSNYGYTF. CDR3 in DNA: TGCGCCAGCAGCCGGCGACTCGACAGTAACTATGGCTACACCTTC.

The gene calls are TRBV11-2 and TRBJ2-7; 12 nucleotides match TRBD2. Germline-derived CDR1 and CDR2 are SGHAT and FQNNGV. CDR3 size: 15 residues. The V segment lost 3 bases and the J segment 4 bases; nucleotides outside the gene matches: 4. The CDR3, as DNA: TGTGCCAGCAGCTTGACTAGCGGGAGAGGTTACGAGCAGTACTTC. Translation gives CASSLTSGRGYEQYF.

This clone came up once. The CDR3 is CASSFIIQETQYF. The DNA for the CDR3 is TGTGCCAGCAGCTTTATAATCCAAGAGACCCAGTACTTC. The chain combines TRBV7-9 with TRBJ2-5, with unresolved D. The V end lost 3 bases, the J end lost 1 base, and 6 bases lay between the germline ends. Germline assignment: CDR1 SEHNR and CDR2 FQNEAQ (reference sequence). CDR3 length: 13 residues.

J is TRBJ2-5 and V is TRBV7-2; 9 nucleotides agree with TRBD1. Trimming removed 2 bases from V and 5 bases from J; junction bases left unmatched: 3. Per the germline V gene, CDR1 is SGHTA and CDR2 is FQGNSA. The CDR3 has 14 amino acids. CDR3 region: CASSLTGGLETQYF. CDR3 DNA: TGTGCCAGCAGCTTAACAGGGGGCCTGGAGACCCAGTACTTC.

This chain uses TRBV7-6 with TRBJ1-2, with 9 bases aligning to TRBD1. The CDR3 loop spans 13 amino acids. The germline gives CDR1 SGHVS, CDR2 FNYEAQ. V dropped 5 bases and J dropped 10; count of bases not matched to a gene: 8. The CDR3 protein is CASSAAGQGDYTF. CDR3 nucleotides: TGTGCCAGCAGCGCAGCGGGACAGGGAGACTACACCTTC.

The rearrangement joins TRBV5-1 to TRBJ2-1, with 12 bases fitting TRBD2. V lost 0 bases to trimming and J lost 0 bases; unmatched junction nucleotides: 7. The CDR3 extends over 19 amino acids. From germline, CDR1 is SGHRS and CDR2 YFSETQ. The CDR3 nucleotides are TGCGCCAGCAGCTTGGGAGTACTAGCGGGGGGAAGCTCCTACAATGAGCAGTTCTTC. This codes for CASSLGVLAGGSSYNEQFF.

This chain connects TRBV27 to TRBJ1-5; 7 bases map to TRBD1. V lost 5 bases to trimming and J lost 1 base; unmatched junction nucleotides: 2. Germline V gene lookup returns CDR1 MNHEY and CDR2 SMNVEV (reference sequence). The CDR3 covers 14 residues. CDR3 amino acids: CASSTGASNQPQHF. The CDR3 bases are TGTGCCAGCAGTACAGGGGCGAGCAATCAGCCCCAGCATTTT.

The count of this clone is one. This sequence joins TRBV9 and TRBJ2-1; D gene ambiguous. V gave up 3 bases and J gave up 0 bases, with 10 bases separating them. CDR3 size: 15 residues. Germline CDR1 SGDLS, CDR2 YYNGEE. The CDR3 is CASSGGFSSYNEQFF. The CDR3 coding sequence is TGTGCCAGCAGCGGAGGTTTCAGCTCCTACAATGAGCAGTTCTTC.

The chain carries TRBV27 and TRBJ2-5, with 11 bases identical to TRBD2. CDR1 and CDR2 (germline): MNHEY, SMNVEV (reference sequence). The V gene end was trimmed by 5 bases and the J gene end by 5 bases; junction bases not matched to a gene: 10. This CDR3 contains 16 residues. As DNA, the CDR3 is TGTGCCAGCAGTCCCAGCTGGGCTAGCGGGGGGGAGACCCAGTACTTC. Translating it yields CASSPSWASGGETQYF.

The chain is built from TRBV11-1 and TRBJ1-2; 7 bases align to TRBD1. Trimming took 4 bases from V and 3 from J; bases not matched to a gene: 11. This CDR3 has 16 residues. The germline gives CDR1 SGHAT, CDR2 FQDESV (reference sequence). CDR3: CASSYPADRIDYGYTF. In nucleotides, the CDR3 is TGTGCCAGCAGCTACCCCGCGGACAGGATCGACTATGGCTACACCTTC. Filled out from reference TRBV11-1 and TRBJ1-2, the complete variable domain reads EAEVAQSPRYKITEKSQAVAFWCDPISGHATLYWYRQILGQGPELLVQFQDESVVDDSQLPKDRFSAERLKGVDSTLKIQPAELGDSAMYLCASSYPADRIDYGYTFGSGTRLTVV.

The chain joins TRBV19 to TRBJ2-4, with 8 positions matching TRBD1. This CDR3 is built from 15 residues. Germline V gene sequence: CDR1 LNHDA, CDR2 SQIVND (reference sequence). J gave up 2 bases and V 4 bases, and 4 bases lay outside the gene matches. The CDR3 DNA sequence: TGTGCCAGTAGTACGGACAGGGTATCCAAAAACATTCAGTACTTC. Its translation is CASSTDRVSKNIQYF.

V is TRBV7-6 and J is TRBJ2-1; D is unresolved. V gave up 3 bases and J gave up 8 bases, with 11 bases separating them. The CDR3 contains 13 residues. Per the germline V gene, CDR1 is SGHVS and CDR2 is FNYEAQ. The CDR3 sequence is CASSLSLVYEQFF. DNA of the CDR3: TGTGCCAGCAGCTTGTCTCTAGTCTATGAGCAGTTCTTC.

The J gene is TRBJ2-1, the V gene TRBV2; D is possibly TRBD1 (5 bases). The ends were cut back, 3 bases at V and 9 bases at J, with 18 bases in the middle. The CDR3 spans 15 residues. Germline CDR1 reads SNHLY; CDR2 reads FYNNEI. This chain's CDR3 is CASSESSNVQGEQFF. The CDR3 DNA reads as TGTGCCAGCAGTGAGAGTAGTAATGTGCAGGGTGAGCAGTTCTTC.

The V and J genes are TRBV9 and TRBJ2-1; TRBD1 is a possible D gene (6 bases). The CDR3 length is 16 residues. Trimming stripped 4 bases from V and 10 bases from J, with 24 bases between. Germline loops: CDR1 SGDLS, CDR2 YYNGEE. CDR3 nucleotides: TGTGCCAGCAGCTGGGTCCCTTCGGGACACCCGGGAGAGCAGTTCTTC. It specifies CASSWVPSGHPGEQFF.

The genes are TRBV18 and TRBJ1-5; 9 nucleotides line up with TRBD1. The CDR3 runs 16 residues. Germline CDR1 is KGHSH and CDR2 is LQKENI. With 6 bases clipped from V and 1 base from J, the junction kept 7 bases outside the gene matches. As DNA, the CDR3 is TGTGCCAGCTCGTTCACAGGGGGCCCGAGCAATCAGCCCCAGCATTTT. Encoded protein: CASSFTGGPSNQPQHF.

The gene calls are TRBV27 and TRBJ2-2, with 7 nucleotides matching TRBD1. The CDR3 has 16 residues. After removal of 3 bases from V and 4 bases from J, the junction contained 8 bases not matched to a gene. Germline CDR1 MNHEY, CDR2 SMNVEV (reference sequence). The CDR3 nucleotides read TGTGCCAGCAGTTTTGGGCAGGGGGTTTTCACCGGGGAGCTGTTTTTT. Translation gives CASSFGQGVFTGELFF.

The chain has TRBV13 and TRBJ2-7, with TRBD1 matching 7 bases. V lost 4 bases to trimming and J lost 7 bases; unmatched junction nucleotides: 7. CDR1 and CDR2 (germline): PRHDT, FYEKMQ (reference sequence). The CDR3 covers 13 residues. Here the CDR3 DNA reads TGTGCCAGCAGCTCCGGGACAGTACAAGAGCAGTACTTC. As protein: CASSSGTVQEQYF.

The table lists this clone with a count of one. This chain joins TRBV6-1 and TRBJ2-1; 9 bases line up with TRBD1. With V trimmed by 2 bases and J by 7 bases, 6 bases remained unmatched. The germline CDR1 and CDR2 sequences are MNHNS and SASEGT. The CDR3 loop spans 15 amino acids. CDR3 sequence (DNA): TGTGCCAGCAGTGAAACGGGGACAGGGCAAAATGAGCAGTTCTTC. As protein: CASSETGTGQNEQFF.

In nucleotides, the CDR3 is TGTGCCAGCAGGGTAACAGGGTTTTGGCAGCCCCAGCATTTT. It is translated as CASRVTGFWQPQHF. The V and J genes are TRBV28 and TRBJ1-5; weak D call: TRBD1 (6 bases). Trimming took off 6 bases at V and 7 bases at J, with 16 bases between the two ends. This CDR3 is built from 14 residues. Looked up from germline, CDR1 is MDHEN and CDR2 is SYDVKM.

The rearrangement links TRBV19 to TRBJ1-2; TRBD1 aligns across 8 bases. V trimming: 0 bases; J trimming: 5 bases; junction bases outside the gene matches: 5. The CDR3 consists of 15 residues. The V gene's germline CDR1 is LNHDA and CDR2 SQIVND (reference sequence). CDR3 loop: CASSIDGQGAYGYTF. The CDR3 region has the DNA TGTGCCAGTAGTATAGACGGGCAGGGGGCGTATGGCTACACCTTC.

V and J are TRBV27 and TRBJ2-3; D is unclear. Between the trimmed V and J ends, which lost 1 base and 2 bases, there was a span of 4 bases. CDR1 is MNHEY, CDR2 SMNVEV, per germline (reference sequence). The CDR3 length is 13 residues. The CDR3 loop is CASSLYYTDTQYF. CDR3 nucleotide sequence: TGTGCCAGCAGTTTATATTACACAGATACGCAGTATTTT.

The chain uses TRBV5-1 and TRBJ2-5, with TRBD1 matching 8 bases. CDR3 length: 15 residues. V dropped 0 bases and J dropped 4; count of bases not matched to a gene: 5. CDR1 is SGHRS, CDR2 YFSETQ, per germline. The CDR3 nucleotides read TGCGCCAGCAGCTTGGTAGGACAGGGAGGAGAGACCCAGTACTTC. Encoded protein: CASSLVGQGGETQYF.

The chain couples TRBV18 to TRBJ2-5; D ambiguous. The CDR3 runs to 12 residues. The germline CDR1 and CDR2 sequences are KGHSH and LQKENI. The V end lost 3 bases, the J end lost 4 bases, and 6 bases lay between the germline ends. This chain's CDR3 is CASSPRGETQYF. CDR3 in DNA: TGTGCCAGCTCACCCAGAGGAGAGACCCAGTACTTC.

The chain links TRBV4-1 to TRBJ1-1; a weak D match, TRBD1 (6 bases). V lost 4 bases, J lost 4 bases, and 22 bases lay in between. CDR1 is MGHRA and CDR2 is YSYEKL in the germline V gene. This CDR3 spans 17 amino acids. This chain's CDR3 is CASSLRGSRGGSTEAFF. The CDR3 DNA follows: TGCGCCAGCAGCCTCAGAGGGTCGAGGGGGGGATCCACTGAAGCTTTCTTT.

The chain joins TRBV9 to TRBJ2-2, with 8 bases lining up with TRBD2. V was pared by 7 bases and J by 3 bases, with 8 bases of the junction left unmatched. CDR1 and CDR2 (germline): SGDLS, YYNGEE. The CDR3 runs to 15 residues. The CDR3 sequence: CASARLAFDTGELFF. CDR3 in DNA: TGTGCCAGCGCGCGACTAGCGTTCGACACCGGGGAGCTGTTTTTT.